The 22 T cell receptor beta chains reported below all come from one sample, sequenced in a study of PD-1 blockade in classical Hodgkin lymphoma. Relapses following autologous stem cell transplantation were seen in all patients, with brentuximab vedotin exposure varying. The protocol was immunoSEQ multiplex PCR, while the TCRdb copy is restricted to in-frame clones and leaves out a portion. The sample has around 20,000 clones, over 65% seen once. Sequences were derived from peripheral blood mononuclear cells (PBMCs), sampled before the second cycle of nivolumab. The receptor source for this set is a human donor with classical Hodgkin lymphoma.

J is TRBJ2-3 and V is TRBV18; the D call may be TRBD1 or TRBD2 (6 bases each). The V end was cut by 3 bases, the J end by 0 bases, with 10 bases between. Germline V gene sequence: CDR1 KGHSH, CDR2 LQKENI. The CDR3 has 15 amino acids. The CDR3: CASSPQGTSTDTQYF. The DNA for the CDR3 is TGTGCCAGCTCACCTCAGGGGACTAGCACAGATACGCAGTATTTT.

The chain is built from TRBV6-6 and TRBJ2-2; TRBD2 matches at 10 bases. The length of the CDR3 is 15 residues. The V segment lost 5 bases and the J segment 4 bases; nucleotides outside the gene matches: 4. Germline assignment: CDR1 MNHNY and CDR2 SVGAGI (reference sequence). The CDR3 DNA is TGTGCCAGCAGTGTAGCGGGAGGCCGCACCGGGGAGCTGTTTTTT. It specifies CASSVAGGRTGELFF.

This clone occurred a few times. V and J are TRBV10-3 and TRBJ2-5, with TRBD2 matching 10 bases. The CDR3 covers 13 residues. The V and J ends lost 10 bases and 4 bases, in that order; junction bases with no gene match: 6. CDR1 ENHRY and CDR2 SYGVKD come from the germline V gene. CDR3 nucleotide sequence: TGTGCCACTCTAGCGGGAGCGGGAGAGACCCAGTACTTC. As protein: CATLAGAGETQYF.

The V call is TRBV29-1, the J call TRBJ2-7, with TRBD1 identical over 7 bases. V lost 2 bases to trimming and J lost 2 bases; unmatched junction nucleotides: 6. Germline CDR1 reads SQVTM; CDR2 reads ANQGSEA. This CDR3 is 14 amino acids long. The CDR3 nucleotides are TGCAGCGTTGAATCGGGACAGAATACCTACGAGCAGTACTTC. Protein product: CSVESGQNTYEQYF.

This rearrangement joins TRBV11-3 to TRBJ2-3; D not certain. CDR1 is SGHNT and CDR2 is YENEEA in the germline V gene. The CDR3 totals 14 residues. The ends were cut back, 0 bases at V and 5 bases at J, with 9 bases in the middle. The DNA for the CDR3 is TGTGCCAGCAGCTTAGATGGGAATAAAGATACGCAGTATTTT. This sequence encodes CASSLDGNKDTQYF.

V usage is TRBV28 and J usage is TRBJ1-4; D might be TRBD1 (5 bases). The CDR3 spans 14 residues. V lost 2 bases to trimming and J lost 7 bases, with 11 bases between them. Per germline, CDR1 MDHEN and CDR2 SYDVKM. The CDR3 DNA reads as TGTGCCAGCAGTTTAGCGGGACCAGGTGAAAAACTGTTTTTT. This codes for CASSLAGPGEKLFF.

The chain combines TRBV5-6 with TRBJ2-3; TRBD2 matches 8 bases. Germline V gives CDR1 SGHDT, CDR2 YYEEEE. The CDR3 consists of 16 residues. Germline trimming cut 1 base from V and 1 base from J; bases unmatched to any gene: 5. The CDR3 region is CASSLISSGRTDTQYF. Here the CDR3 DNA reads TGTGCCAGCAGCTTGATATCTAGCGGGCGCACAGATACGCAGTATTTT.

This clone was counted a few times. The chain joins TRBV16 to TRBJ2-7; weak D call: TRBD1 (6 bases). There are 14 residues in the CDR3. V gave up 3 bases and J gave up 3 bases, with 12 bases separating them. Germline loops: CDR1 KGHSY, CDR2 FQNENV. The CDR3 bases are TGTGCCAGCAGCCAGGGGGCGCAGCGCTACGAGCAGTACTTC. Its protein product is CASSQGAQRYEQYF. Using reference TRBV16 and TRBJ2-7 for the parts outside the CDR3, the full variable domain is GEEVAQTPKHLVRGEGQKAKLYCAPIKGHSYVFWYQQVLKNEFKFLISFQNENVFDETGMPKERFSAKCLPNSPCSLEIQATKLEDSAVYFCASSQGAQRYEQYFGPGTRLTVT.

The rearrangement links TRBV5-4 to TRBJ2-7; a possible D gene is TRBD1 (6 bases). V lost 4 bases to trimming and J lost 1 base, with 18 bases between them. The germline V gene has CDR1 SGHNT and CDR2 YYREEE (reference sequence). The CDR3 is 16 residues long. CDR3 amino acids: CASSPEGVEGSYEQYF. The DNA of the CDR3 is TGTGCCAGCAGCCCAGAGGGGGTAGAGGGATCCTACGAGCAGTACTTC.

The rearrangement uses TRBV5-4 and TRBJ2-5; 8 bases are shared with TRBD1. CDR1 is SGHNT and CDR2 is YYREEE in the germline V gene (reference sequence). V was clipped by 4 bases and J by 4 bases; unmatched bases: 12. The CDR3 sequence is 16 residues long. In nucleotides, the CDR3 is TGTGCCAGCAGCCCTCGAGCAGGGGGCAGGGCAGAGACCCAGTACTTC. It specifies CASSPRAGGRAETQYF. Supplemented by reference TRBV5-4 and TRBJ2-5, the full variable domain reads ETGVTQSPTHLIKTRGQQVTLRCSSQSGHNTVSWYQQALGQGPQFIFQYYREEENGRGNFPPRFSGLQFPNYSSELNVNALELDDSALYLCASSPRAGGRAETQYFGPGTRLLVL.

The chain links TRBV18 to TRBJ2-7; no clear D gene. In germline, CDR1 is KGHSH, CDR2 LQKENI. V was trimmed by 5 bases and J by 2 bases, leaving 7 bases between them. CDR3 length: 12 residues. The CDR3 protein is CASSSTPYEQYF. Here the CDR3 DNA reads TGTGCCAGCTCATCTACCCCCTACGAGCAGTACTTC.

The J gene is TRBJ2-3, the V gene TRBV6-5; 11 nucleotides line up with TRBD2. The CDR3 has 15 amino acids. V was pared by 4 bases and J by 4 bases, with 4 bases of the junction left unmatched. The germline CDR1 and CDR2 sequences are MNHEY and SVGAGI. The CDR3 coding sequence is TGTGCCAGCAGTTCTCCGGGACTAGCGGCAGATACGCAGTATTTT. Translating gives CASSSPGLAADTQYF.

Regarding this clone: At the DNA level, this CDR3 is encoded by other sequences in the same sample as well. V is TRBV29-1 and J is TRBJ2-1; 9 bases match TRBD1. Trimming cost V 6 bases and J 5 bases; bases outside gene matches: 5. From germline, CDR1 is SQVTM and CDR2 ANQGSEA. CDR3 size: 13 residues. The DNA for the CDR3 is TGCAGCGTGCCGGGACAGGGAAACAATGAGCAGTTCTTC. Translating gives CSVPGQGNNEQFF.

This clone was counted once. The chain joins TRBV18 to TRBJ2-7; tentatively, D is TRBD1 or TRBD2 (6 bases each). The CDR3 loop spans 17 amino acids. Trimming stripped 6 bases from V and 0 bases from J, with 21 bases between. The germline V gene encodes CDR1 KGHSH and CDR2 LQKENI. Here the CDR3 DNA reads TGTGCCAGCTCCCGGGAGAGGGCAGGGGTTACCTCCTACGAGCAGTACTTC. Amino acids: CASSRERAGVTSYEQYF.

This clone was observed once. V usage is TRBV14 and J usage is TRBJ2-1; D gene uncertain. The length of the CDR3 is 14 residues. V was clipped by 4 bases and J by 3 bases, with 10 bases between them. CDR1 is SGHDN, CDR2 FVKESK, per germline. Written as DNA, the CDR3 is TGTGCCAGCAGCCGCCCACCGAACTACAATGAGCAGTTCTTC. This codes for CASSRPPNYNEQFF.

V usage is TRBV10-3 and J usage is TRBJ2-5; maybe TRBD1 (6 bases). V was pared by 3 bases and J by 4 bases, with 12 bases between. CDR1 and CDR2 (germline): ENHRY, SYGVKD. CDR3 size: 14 residues. CDR3 protein: CAISDWGRGETQYF. The DNA for the CDR3 is TGTGCCATCAGTGATTGGGGGCGCGGAGAGACCCAGTACTTC.

The chain carries TRBV28 and TRBJ1-2; D remains unclear. V was clipped by 3 bases and J by 5 bases, with 7 bases between them. The V gene's germline CDR1 is MDHEN and CDR2 SYDVKM. The CDR3 extends over 12 amino acids. CDR3 in amino acids: CASSFSRYGYTF. In DNA form, the CDR3 reads TGTGCCAGCAGTTTTTCGAGGTATGGCTACACCTTC.

This chain links TRBV6-6 with TRBJ2-6, with unresolved D. The V gene's germline CDR1 is MNHNY and CDR2 SVGAGI (reference sequence). The length of the CDR3 is 15 residues. Trimming took 5 bases from V and 0 from J, leaving 8 bases between them. In DNA form, the CDR3 reads TGTGCCAGCAGTCTAGAACTCTCTGGGGCCAACGTCCTGACTTTC. It encodes CASSLELSGANVLTF.

This clone was seen a single time. The chain employs TRBV5-2 and TRBJ2-1; the table assigns TRBD2, which was not confirmed against the DNA. TRBV5-2 is given as a pseudogene. This CDR3 comprises 15 residues. The CDR3 DNA sequence: TGTGCCAGCAGCATACAGGGACTAGCATACAATGAGCAGTTCTTC. This codes for CASSIQGLAYNEQFF.

V is TRBV10-3 and J is TRBJ2-1; D unresolved. CDR1 and CDR2 from the germline V gene are ENHRY and SYGVKD. Trimming shortened V by 2 bases and J by 5 bases, and 16 bases separated the two germline ends. The CDR3 spans 16 residues. CDR3 coding DNA: TGTGCCATCAGTGAGGGCCCCCCGAGGCATAACAATGAGCAGTTCTTC. The encoded protein is CAISEGPPRHNNEQFF.

This CDR3 is CASTDTGELFF. The DNA of the CDR3 is TGTGCCAGTACAGACACCGGGGAGCTGTTTTTT. The rearrangement uses TRBV19 and TRBJ2-2, with D uncertain. The germline V gene has CDR1 LNHDA and CDR2 SQIVND (reference sequence). The V gene lost 7 bases and the J gene lost 3 bases, with 3 bases spanning the gap. This CDR3 region has 11 residues. The whole variable domain, filled in from reference TRBV19 and TRBJ2-2, reads DGGITQSPKYLFRKEGQNVTLSCEQNLNHDAMYWYRQDPGQGLRLIYYSQIVNDFQKGDIAEGYSVSREKKESFPLTVTSAQKNPTAFYLCASTDTGELFFGEGSRLTVL.

This clone was seen just once. The chain has TRBV6-5 and TRBJ1-2; D is unclear. The CDR3 extends over 12 amino acids. The germline V gene encodes CDR1 MNHEY and CDR2 SVGAGI. Trimming took off 3 bases at V and 3 bases at J, with 5 bases between the two ends. The CDR3 DNA follows: TGTGCCAGCAGTTATGGCGACTATGGCTACACCTTC. Amino acids: CASSYGDYGYTF.